This is a list of T cell receptor beta chains from one sample in a study of blood T cell repertoires in COVID-19. The assay was immunoSEQ multiplex PCR, and TCRdb's table has in-frame clones only and misses some. The table lists about 170,000 clones, 86% of them singletons. The sequenced sample was peripheral blood. The origin of the receptors is an older woman with COVID-19, enrolled during active disease. Both conserved end residues are part of each CDR3. D genes are given only for firm matches. The listing skips clone size in some rows; elsewhere it reads once, few, many or a size class.

V	D	J	size	CDR3	DNA
TRBV30	TRBD1	TRBJ1-6	-	CAWGTGGGSPLHF	TGTGCCTGGGGGACAGGCGGCGGTTCACCCCTCCACTTT
TRBV6-5	-	TRBJ1-3	-	CASSNVQGNTIYF	TGTGCCAGCAGTAACGTACAGGGAAACACCATATATTTT
TRBV4-1	TRBD1	TRBJ1-5	-	CASSLSADLQGTRPQHF	TGCGCCAGCAGCCTTTCTGCCGATTTACAGGGGACCCGGCCCCAGCATTTT
TRBV18	-	TRBJ1-6	-	CASSPLLNSPLHF	TGTGCCAGCTCACCTCTTTTAAATTCACCCCTCCACTTT
TRBV28	-	TRBJ2-7	-	CASSFHEGGGQYF	TGTGCCAGCAGTTTCCACGAAGGGGGGGGGCAGTACTTC
TRBV27	-	TRBJ2-3	-	CASSLGGSRTDTQYF	TGTGCCAGCAGTTTAGGAGGGAGCCGCACAGATACGCAGTATTTT
TRBV19	-	TRBJ1-2	-	CASRLQGSNYGYTF	TGTGCCAGTAGACTACAGGGTTCCAACTATGGCTACACCTTC
TRBV18	-	TRBJ2-7	once	CASSPGATSSYEQYF	TGTGCCAGCTCACCAGGGGCTACCAGCTCCTACGAGCAGTACTTC
TRBV10-1	TRBD2	TRBJ2-1	-	CASSSSGRGNEQFF	TGCGCCAGCAGCTCTAGCGGGAGGGGCAATGAGCAGTTCTTC
TRBV5-1	-	TRBJ1-3	-	CASSPAGNTIYF	TGCGCCAGCAGCCCGGCTGGAAACACCATATATTTT
TRBV6-1	TRBD2	TRBJ2-7	-	CASSEGSSGIPHEQYF	TGTGCCAGCAGTGAGGGTAGTAGCGGGATCCCCCACGAGCAGTACTTC
TRBV3-1/TRBV3-2	TRBD2	TRBJ2-5	-	CASSLGGAGLAGGETQYF	TGTGCCAGCAGCCTCGGGGGGGCAGGACTAGCGGGCGGAGAGACCCAGTACTTC
TRBV6-5	-	TRBJ2-6	-	CASTTSGANVLTF	TGTGCCAGCACCACCAGTGGGGCCAACGTCCTGACTTTC
TRBV14	-	TRBJ1-1	-	CASSQGSRGLNTEAFF	TGTGCCAGCAGCCAAGGGAGTCGAGGGTTGAACACTGAAGCTTTCTTT
TRBV11-3	TRBD2	TRBJ2-3	-	CASSPPGGGGADTQYF	TGTGCCAGCAGCCCGCCTGGCGGGGGTGGCGCAGATACGCAGTATTTT
TRBV18	TRBD1	TRBJ1-5	-	CASSSDRAYNQPQHF	TGTGCCAGCTCATCGGACAGGGCCTACAATCAGCCCCAGCATTTT
TRBV28	TRBD1	TRBJ1-2	once	CASSPPGQGAFGYTF	TGTGCCAGCAGTCCCCCGGGACAGGGGGCCTTCGGCTACACCTTC
TRBV7-2	-	TRBJ1-5	-	CASSLATPHGFNQPQHF	TGTGCCAGCAGCTTAGCGACACCGCATGGATTCAATCAGCCCCAGCATTTT
TRBV28	TRBD1	TRBJ1-2	-	CASSLDRVYGYTF	TGTGCCAGCAGTTTAGACAGGGTCTATGGCTACACCTTC